What follows are 30 T cell receptor beta chains derived from one specimen sequenced in a study of patients and donors after allogeneic stem cell transplantation. In TCRdb, the RT-PCR reads were re-called with MiXCR into one record per CDR3 protein. The sample consists of approximately 200,000 distinct CDR3 sequences, about 37% of them appearing once. Sequenced material: blood, either unsorted or a sorted T cell fraction (not recorded which). Every receptor here comes from a human donor who was either an allogeneic HSCT recipient or a stem cell or donor lymphocyte infusion donor (not recorded which). It is not recorded whose cells these are; they may come from a transplant donor.

This chain links TRBV3-1 with TRBJ1-2; 7 nucleotides agree with TRBD1. This CDR3 region has 14 residues. The V and J ends lost 4 bases and 8 bases, in that order; junction bases with no gene match: 10. CDR1 LGHDT and CDR2 YNNKEL come from the germline V gene (reference sequence). The CDR3 coding sequence is TGTGCCAGCAGCCTAAGCGACAGGGAAGGCGGCTACACCTTC. This gives the protein CASSLSDREGGYTF.

This clonotype was detected only a few times. This sequence joins TRBV6-4 and TRBJ1-1; possibly TRBD1 for D (6 bases). Per germline, CDR1 MRHNA and CDR2 SNTAGT. V was cut by 2 bases and J by 8 bases, with 15 bases left in between. The CDR3 totals 14 residues. The DNA of the CDR3 is TGTGCCAGCAGTGACGACGGGACACGGCGCGAAGCTTTCTTT. This gives the protein CASSDDGTRREAFF.

This clonotype was counted only a few times. J is TRBJ1-6 and V is TRBV5-1; 7 nucleotides line up with TRBD1. The CDR3 runs 15 residues. Germline loops: CDR1 SGHRS, CDR2 YFSETQ. Trimming took 3 bases from V and 6 from J; bases not matched to a gene: 6. The CDR3, as DNA: TGCGCCAGCAGCTCGGGACAGACCTTTAATTCACCCCTCCACTTT. Protein product: CASSSGQTFNSPLHF.

The genes are TRBV5-1 and TRBJ1-2, with TRBD1 matching 10 bases. From germline, CDR1 is SGHRS and CDR2 YFSETQ. This CDR3 is built from 15 residues. With V trimmed by 4 bases and J by 4 bases, 7 bases remained unmatched. CDR3 in DNA: TGCGCCAGCAGCCCCGGGACAGGGGTACCCTATGGCTACACCTTC. Translation: CASSPGTGVPYGYTF.

There are a few counts of this clonotype. The J gene is TRBJ1-1, the V gene TRBV6-1; weak D call: TRBD1 (5 bases). The V end lost 3 bases, the J end lost 6 bases, and 20 bases lay between the germline ends. The CDR3 consists of 16 residues. Germline V gene data show CDR1 as MNHNS and CDR2 as SASEGT. CDR3 amino acids: CASSDGRGRVRPEAFF. The CDR3 DNA is TGTGCCAGCAGTGATGGGAGGGGTAGGGTACGCCCTGAAGCTTTCTTT.

The table lists this clonotype with a few counts. The chain carries TRBV4-1 and TRBJ1-1; D gene ambiguous. CDR3 size: 14 residues. The germline V and J ends were trimmed by 0 bases and 6 bases, with 11 bases remaining between them. CDR1 and CDR2 (germline): MGHRA, YSYEKL. In DNA, the CDR3 is TGCGCCAGCAGCCAAGAACGAGTATCCGCTGAAGCTTTCTTT. This gives the protein CASSQERVSAEAFF.

The V and J genes are TRBV10-3 and TRBJ2-3; D is unresolved. The length of the CDR3 is 14 residues. Germline CDR1 and CDR2: ENHRY and SYGVKD. V was pared by 0 bases and J by 3 bases, with 7 bases between. CDR3 DNA: TGTGCCATCAGTGAGTCGAAAGAAACAGATACGCAGTATTTT. This translates into CAISESKETDTQYF.

The J gene is TRBJ1-2, the V gene TRBV9; weak D call: TRBD1 (5 bases). Germline CDR1 SGDLS, CDR2 YYNGEE. V lost 0 bases to trimming and J lost 4 bases, with 16 bases between them. The CDR3 consists of 16 residues. The CDR3: CASSVEPGPSGYGYTF. The DNA for the CDR3 is TGTGCCAGCAGCGTAGAACCAGGGCCCTCTGGCTATGGCTACACCTTC.

V is TRBV5-1 and J is TRBJ2-2; D uncertain. The ends were cut back, 7 bases at V and 0 bases at J, with 13 bases in the middle. This CDR3 has 15 amino acids. The germline CDR1 and CDR2 sequences are SGHRS and YFSETQ. The chain's CDR3 is CASSWTVANTGELFF. CDR3 DNA: TGCGCCAGCTCCTGGACGGTCGCGAACACCGGGGAGCTGTTTTTT.

This clonotype was observed once. The chain is built from TRBV5-6 and TRBJ2-1; D not resolved. V lost 2 bases, J lost 0 bases, and 15 bases lay in between. The CDR3 consists of 17 residues. Germline CDR1 is SGHDT and CDR2 is YYEEEE. In DNA form, the CDR3 reads TGTGCCAGCAGCTTTTCGGCCGGAACCCTCTCCTACAATGAGCAGTTCTTC. It translates to CASSFSAGTLSYNEQFF.

This clonotype appeared a single time. The chain couples TRBV7-8 to TRBJ1-2, with D hard to call. V shed 1 base and J shed 2 bases, with 20 bases lying between them. Germline CDR1 SGHVS, CDR2 FQNEAQ. This CDR3 contains 18 residues. The CDR3 coding sequence is TGTGCCAGCAGCTTAGGTGTCAGGCGACATTCTGGGAACTATGGCTACACCTTC. It is translated as CASSLGVRRHSGNYGYTF.

This chain links TRBV5-1 with TRBJ2-2; D is undetermined. CDR1 and CDR2 (germline): SGHRS, YFSETQ. This CDR3 spans 16 amino acids. Trimming cost V 1 base and J 0 bases, with 10 bases left between them. CDR3 sequence (DNA): TGCGCCAGCAGCTTGCGACCCTACCCGAACACCGGGGAGCTGTTTTTT. Amino acids: CASSLRPYPNTGELFF.

J is TRBJ2-4 and V is TRBV4-2; a weak D match, TRBD2 (6 bases). Trimming pared 0 bases from V and 15 bases from J, leaving 18 bases between. The CDR3 contains 14 residues. In germline, CDR1 is LGHNA, CDR2 YNFKEQ. The CDR3 DNA is TGTGCCAGCAGCCAAGATTGGGCTGGCGGGGTAAGGTACTTC. Its protein product is CASSQDWAGGVRYF.

This clonotype was detected only a few times. This chain connects TRBV7-2 to TRBJ1-1; TRBD1 aligns across 9 bases. CDR1 and CDR2 (germline): SGHTA, FQGNSA. V dropped 0 bases and J dropped 2; count of bases not matched to a gene: 7. There are 17 residues in the CDR3. The chain's CDR3 is CASSLAPWTGENTEAFF. The CDR3, as DNA: TGTGCCAGCAGCTTAGCTCCTTGGACAGGGGAAAACACTGAAGCTTTCTTT. Based on the CDR3 plus reference TRBV7-2 and TRBJ1-1, the full variable domain is GAGVSQSPSNKVTEKGKDVELRCDPISGHTALYWYRQSLGQGLEFLIYFQGNSAPDKSGLPSDRFSAERTGGSVSTLTIQRTQQEDSAVYLCASSLAPWTGENTEAFFGQGTRLTVV.

This chain connects TRBV3-1 to TRBJ1-1; TRBD1 matches 10 bases. This CDR3 has 14 amino acids. Trimming at V came to 6 bases and at J to 0 bases, leaving 1 base not matched to a gene. Germline V CDR1 and CDR2: LGHDT, YNNKEL (reference sequence). CDR3 protein: CASRDRGLNTEAFF. CDR3 coding DNA: TGTGCCAGCAGAGACAGGGGGCTGAACACTGAAGCTTTCTTT.

V usage is TRBV4-1 and J usage is TRBJ1-4; D is unclear. Trimming cost V 0 bases and J 8 bases, with 19 bases left between them. Germline CDR1 is MGHRA and CDR2 is YSYEKL. The CDR3 loop spans 17 amino acids. The CDR3 sequence: CASSQEGWRLEREKLFF. The CDR3 DNA follows: TGCGCCAGCAGCCAAGAGGGGTGGAGATTGGAGAGGGAAAAACTGTTTTTT.

The chain employs TRBV29-1 and TRBJ2-1; TRBD1 might be the D (5 bases). CDR3 length: 11 residues. CDR1 and CDR2 (germline): SQVTM, ANQGSEA. V was cut by 4 bases and J by 15 bases, with 16 bases left in between. DNA for the CDR3: TGCAGCGTTGGACGCCAGGGCGGTAGGTTCTTC. Protein product: CSVGRQGGRFF.

The gene calls are TRBV12-3 or TRBV12-4 and TRBJ1-5, with 8 bases that match TRBD1. With 6 bases clipped from V and 5 bases from J, the junction kept 6 bases outside the gene matches. The length of the CDR3 is 14 residues. CDR3: CASSESGGHQPQHF. CDR3 coding DNA: TGTGCCAGCAGCGAATCAGGGGGCCATCAGCCCCAGCATTTT.

The chain has TRBV29-1 and TRBJ1-1; D unresolved. The CDR3 runs to 12 residues. V was cut by 7 bases and J by 7 bases, with 16 bases left in between. Germline CDR1 is SQVTM and CDR2 is ANQGSEA. This CDR3 is CSGRDPSLEAFF. The CDR3, as DNA: TGCAGCGGCCGAGACCCTAGTCTTGAAGCTTTCTTT.

This clonotype was observed a handful of times. The chain joins TRBV6-5 to TRBJ2-5, with no clear D. The ends were cut back, 0 bases at V and 2 bases at J, with 10 bases in the middle. CDR1 MNHEY and CDR2 SVGAGI come from the germline V gene. The CDR3 length is 15 residues. The CDR3 DNA sequence: TGTGCCAGCAGTTACTCGCGGCTCCCGCAAGAGACCCAGTACTTC. Translation: CASSYSRLPQETQYF.

The chain joins TRBV6-2 or TRBV6-3 to TRBJ1-3; no firm D call. Germline V gives CDR1 MNHEY, CDR2 SVGEGT. V lost 7 bases to trimming and J lost 3 bases, with 7 bases between them. This CDR3 contains 12 residues. The CDR3 reads CASTDRGNTIYF. CDR3 nucleotide sequence: TGTGCCAGCACCGACCGTGGAAACACCATATATTTT.

V is TRBV7-2 and J is TRBJ2-3, with D possibly TRBD1 on 6 matching bases. This CDR3 has 14 residues. With 3 bases removed from V and 3 bases from J, the gap between germline ends came to 10 bases. CDR1 SGHTA and CDR2 FQGNSA come from the germline V gene. This chain's CDR3 is CASSFGGRTDTQYF. CDR3 sequence (DNA): TGTGCCAGCAGCTTTGGGGGCCGTACAGATACGCAGTATTTT.

The V call is TRBV12-3 or TRBV12-4, the J call TRBJ1-2; the D is unclear. Trimming removed 3 bases at V and 6 bases at J, with 11 bases between. CDR3 length: 13 residues. The CDR3 DNA sequence: TGTGCCAGCAGTTTCGCAGCTCAGGATGGCTACACCTTC. Its translation: CASSFAAQDGYTF.

This chain joins TRBV5-5 and TRBJ2-5, with no clear D. From germline, CDR1 is SGHKS and CDR2 YYEKEE (reference sequence). The CDR3 has 15 amino acids. V shed 0 bases and J shed 1 base, with 10 bases lying between them. DNA of the CDR3: TGTGCCAGCAGCTTGGGCCGGCTTCTCCAAGAGACCCAGTACTTC. Amino acid sequence: CASSLGRLLQETQYF.

This clonotype came up a few times. V gene TRBV12-3 or TRBV12-4 combines with J gene TRBJ1-2; D uncertain. The length of the CDR3 is 12 residues. V shed 2 bases and J shed 1 base, with 2 bases lying between them. The CDR3 DNA reads as TGTGCCAGCAGTTTAAATAACTATGGCTACACCTTC. This translates into CASSLNNYGYTF.

The chain links TRBV9 to TRBJ2-1, with D perhaps TRBD1 (5 bases). Deletions cut 3 bases from V and 12 bases from J, with 16 bases between. The CDR3 loop spans 13 amino acids. CDR1 SGDLS and CDR2 YYNGEE come from the germline V gene. CDR3 in DNA: TGTGCCAGCAGCGAAGCACCCTTGCAGGGGCAGTTCTTC. This gives the protein CASSEAPLQGQFF.

This clonotype turned up a few times. The chain recombines TRBV12-3 or TRBV12-4 with TRBJ1-6; unclear D gene. This CDR3 has 14 amino acids. Trimming removed 2 bases at V and 8 bases at J, with 10 bases between. In nucleotides, the CDR3 is TGTGCCAGCAGTTTACGGCCGGGTGATTCACCCCTCCACTTT. Residues: CASSLRPGDSPLHF.

The rearrangement joins TRBV20-1 to TRBJ1-5, with D perhaps matching TRBD1 (6 bases). The CDR3 spans 14 residues. Germline CDR1 is DFQATT and CDR2 is SNEGSKA (reference sequence). V was pared by 0 bases and J by 6 bases, with 12 bases between. The CDR3 sequence: CSARDNGGGQPQHF. The CDR3 DNA reads TGCAGTGCTAGAGATAACGGAGGGGGTCAGCCCCAGCATTTT.

The gene calls are TRBV4-1 and TRBJ1-1; D call uncertain. Germline CDR1 reads MGHRA; CDR2 reads YSYEKL. The CDR3 runs to 14 residues. V was clipped by 0 bases and J by 6 bases, with 11 bases between them. Here the CDR3 DNA reads TGCGCCAGCAGCCAAGATCCCGGATTGGCTGAAGCTTTCTTT. Residues: CASSQDPGLAEAFF.

This clonotype was seen a few times. This chain connects TRBV6-6 to TRBJ1-1, with 8 bases that match TRBD1. V gave up 10 bases and J gave up 4 bases; unmatched junction bases: 17. The CDR3 has 16 amino acids. Looked up from germline, CDR1 is MNHNY and CDR2 is SVGAGI (reference sequence). CDR3 DNA sequence: TGTGCCACCACGACTCGGGCAGGGGGCGAGGGCACTGAAGCTTTCTTT. Its protein product is CATTTRAGGEGTEAFF.